The text below deals with one T cell receptor (beta chain). Germline V CDR1 and CDR2: MNHEY, SVGEGT. V lost 7 bases and J 8 bases, leaving 17 bases between the germline ends. CDR3 length: 13 residues. This specimen comes from a study of T cells after yellow fever vaccination. TCRdb redid the calling of the 5' RACE reads with MiXCR, one entry per CDR3 protein. Of approximately 550,000 distinct CDR3 sequences detected, less than 20% appear once; the ten largest clones hold 14%. The sample in question was PBMCs, obtained 15 days after the yellow fever booster vaccination. This sequence originates from a man younger than 45 who received the YFV17D yellow fever vaccine. The rearrangement joins TRBV6-2 or TRBV6-3 to TRBJ1-2, with D maybe TRBD1 (6 bases). CDR3 sequence reads: CASTDTGKSGYTF. The CDR3 DNA is TGTGCCAGCACCGATACAGGGAAATCCGGCTACACCTTC.